This note documents a single T cell receptor (beta chain) sequence. As yet, its antigen is unknown. This specimen belongs to a study of cytomegalovirus exposure and HLA in healthy donors. The V and J ends lost 4 bases and 6 bases respectively, with 15 bases between them. The length of the CDR3 is 13 residues. The germline V gene encodes CDR1 SQVTM and CDR2 ANQGSEA. The protocol was immunoSEQ multiplex PCR, while the TCRdb copy is restricted to in-frame clones and leaves out a portion. Of about 150,000 clones listed, roughly 92% are singletons. Overall study findings and caveats: In vitro testing confirmed three CMV-associated chains as specific for CMV antigens.

Sequenced sample: PBMCs. V and J are TRBV29-1 and TRBJ1-2; D uncertain. The clonotype originates from a man aged 18-30 years in good health and CMV-seronegative. In nucleotides, the CDR3 is TGCAGCGTTGTTAAGGAGGGTCAAGATGGCTACACCTTC. Translation gives CSVVKEGQDGYTF.